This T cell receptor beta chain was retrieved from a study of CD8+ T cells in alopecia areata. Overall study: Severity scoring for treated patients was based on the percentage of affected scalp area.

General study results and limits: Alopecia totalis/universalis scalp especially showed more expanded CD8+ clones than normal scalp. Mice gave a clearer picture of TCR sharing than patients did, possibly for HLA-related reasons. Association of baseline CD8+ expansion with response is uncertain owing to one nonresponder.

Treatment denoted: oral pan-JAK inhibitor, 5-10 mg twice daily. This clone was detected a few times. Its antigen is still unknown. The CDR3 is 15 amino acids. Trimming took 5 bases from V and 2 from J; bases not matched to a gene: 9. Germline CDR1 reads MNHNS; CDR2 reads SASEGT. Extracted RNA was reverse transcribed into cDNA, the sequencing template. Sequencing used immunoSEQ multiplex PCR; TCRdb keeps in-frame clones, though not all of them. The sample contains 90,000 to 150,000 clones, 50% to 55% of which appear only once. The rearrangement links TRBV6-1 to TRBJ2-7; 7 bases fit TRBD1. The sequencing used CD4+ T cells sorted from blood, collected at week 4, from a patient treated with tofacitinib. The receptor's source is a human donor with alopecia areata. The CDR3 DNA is TGTGCCAGCAGTCCGGGGACAGCCCCAACCTACGAGCAGTACTTC. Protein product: CASSPGTAPTYEQYF.